The 5 T cell receptor beta chains listed next were all sequenced from one sample in a study of graft-versus-host responses after intestinal transplantation. Libraries were prepared by immunoSEQ multiplex PCR; TCRdb keeps only in-frame clonotypes and omits some of them. The sample holds around 96,000 clones; 80% to 95% are singletons and the top ten take about 16%. Specimen: PBMCs, collected 453 days after intestinal transplant. These receptors were collected from a human patient who received an intestinal transplant, so some T cells may come from the graft donor.

The chain is built from TRBV4-1 and TRBJ1-2; D uncertain. CDR1 and CDR2 (germline): MGHRA, YSYEKL. The CDR3 consists of 12 residues. V lost 3 bases and J lost 4, with 6 bases in between. CDR3 nucleotide sequence: TGCGCCAGCAGCCATGAAGGCTATGGCTACACCTTC. Translating gives CASSHEGYGYTF.

CDR3: CASSAIPGQATYEQYF. The CDR3 bases are TGTGCCAGCAGCGCTATACCGGGACAGGCTACCTACGAGCAGTACTTC. The rearrangement joins TRBV5-5 to TRBJ2-7; 8 bases agree with TRBD1. The length of the CDR3 is 16 residues. V gave up 4 bases and J gave up 2 bases; unmatched junction bases: 11. Germline V gene data show CDR1 as SGHKS and CDR2 as YYEKEE (reference sequence).

The J gene is TRBJ1-6, the V gene TRBV19; D is unresolved. The germline V gene has CDR1 LNHDA and CDR2 SQIVND (reference sequence). V was trimmed by 3 bases and J by 7 bases, leaving 4 bases between them. The CDR3 has 12 residues. The CDR3 loop is CASSMGNSPLHF. CDR3 in DNA: TGTGCCAGTAGTATGGGGAATTCACCCCTCCACTTT.

V is TRBV11-2 and J is TRBJ2-7; D is tentatively TRBD1 or TRBD2 (5 bases each). The CDR3 has 15 amino acids. Trimming shortened V by 1 base and J by 2 bases, and 12 bases separated the two germline ends. Germline V gene data show CDR1 as SGHAT and CDR2 as FQNNGV. As DNA, the CDR3 is TGTGCCAGCAGCTTAGTTTTCGGGACCGCCTACGAGCAGTACTTC. Translated, it gives CASSLVFGTAYEQYF.

V is TRBV12-5 and J is TRBJ1-1, with 7 bases matching TRBD1. From germline, CDR1 is LGHNT and CDR2 FRNRAP. The CDR3 loop spans 14 amino acids. The V gene end was trimmed by 7 bases and the J gene end by 3 bases; junction bases not matched to a gene: 8. CDR3 region: CASAVQGLYTEAFF. The CDR3, as DNA: TGTGCTAGTGCCGTACAGGGGCTTTACACTGAAGCTTTCTTT.